This entry features one T cell receptor (beta chain) sequence. This CDR3 has 12 residues. Germline CDR1 WSHSY, CDR2 SAAADI. V was shortened by 7 bases and J by 4 bases, with 8 bases between the two germline ends. This entry belongs to a study of blood T cells in healthy people across ages. Sample-barcoded 5' priming and a J-beta primer mix drove a second PCR of roughly 6 to 12 cycles. TCRdb processed the 5' RACE reads anew with MiXCR; each CDR3 protein has one entry. The profile shows roughly 800,000 distinct CDR3 sequences, around 25% of them singletons. The data were also submitted as part of a second study, on T cells of mothers and their children.

The chain couples TRBV10-2 to TRBJ1-5; D call uncertain. The TCR was taken from a boy between 5 and 17 years old in good health. Sequences were obtained from blood. The CDR3, as DNA: TGCGCCAGCAACCATCGGAATCAGCCCCAGCATTTT. Protein product: CASNHRNQPQHF.